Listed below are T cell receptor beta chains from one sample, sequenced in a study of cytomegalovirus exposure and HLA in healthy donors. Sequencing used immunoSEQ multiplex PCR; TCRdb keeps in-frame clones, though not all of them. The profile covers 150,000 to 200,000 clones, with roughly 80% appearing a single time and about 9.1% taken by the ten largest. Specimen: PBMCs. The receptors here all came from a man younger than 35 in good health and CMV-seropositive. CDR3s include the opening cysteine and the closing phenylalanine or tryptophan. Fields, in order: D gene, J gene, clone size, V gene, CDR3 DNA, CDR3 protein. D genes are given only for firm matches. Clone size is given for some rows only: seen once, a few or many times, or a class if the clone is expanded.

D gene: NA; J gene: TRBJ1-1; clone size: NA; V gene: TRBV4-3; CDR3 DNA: TGCGCCAGCAGCCTGGGGCTGGGAAACACTGAAGCTTTCTTT; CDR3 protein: CASSLGLGNTEAFF
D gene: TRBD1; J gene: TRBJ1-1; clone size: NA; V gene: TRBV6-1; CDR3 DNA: TGTGCCAGCAGAGACAGGGGCATGAACACTGAAGCTTTCTTT; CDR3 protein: CASRDRGMNTEAFF
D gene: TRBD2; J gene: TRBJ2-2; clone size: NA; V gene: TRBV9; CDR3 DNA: TGTGCCAGCAGCGGTTGGACTAGCGGGAACACCGGGGAGCTGTTTTTT; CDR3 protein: CASSGWTSGNTGELFF
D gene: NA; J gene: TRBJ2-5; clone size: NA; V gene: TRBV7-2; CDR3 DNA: TGTGCCAGCAGCTCCGCAGCGGAGACCCAGTACTTC; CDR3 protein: CASSSAAETQYF
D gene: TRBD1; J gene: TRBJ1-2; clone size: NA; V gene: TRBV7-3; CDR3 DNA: TGCGCCAGCAGCTCCCGGACAGGGGACTACTATGGCTACACCTTC; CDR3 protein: CASSSRTGDYYGYTF
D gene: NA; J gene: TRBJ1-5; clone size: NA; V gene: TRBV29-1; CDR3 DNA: TGCAGCGTTGCGATCGCAGGGTCCTTGGATCAGCCCCAGCATTTT; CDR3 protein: CSVAIAGSLDQPQHF
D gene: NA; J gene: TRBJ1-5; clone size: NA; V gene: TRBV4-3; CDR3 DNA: TGCGCCAGCAGCCAAGAACTCGGGAAATTAAAGGGTGGCCAGCCCCAGCATTTT; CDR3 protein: CASSQELGKLKGGQPQHF
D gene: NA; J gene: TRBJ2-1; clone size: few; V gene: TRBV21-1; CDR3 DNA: TGTGCCAGCAGCAAAGATCTCCGGGTGGGGGGTTCCTACAATGAGCAGTTCTTC; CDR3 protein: CASSKDLRVGGSYNEQFF
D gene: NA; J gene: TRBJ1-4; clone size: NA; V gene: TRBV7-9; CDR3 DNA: TGTGCCAGCAGCTCCCGATACCGGGGGGCTGCTAATGAAAAACTGTTTTTT; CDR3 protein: CASSSRYRGAANEKLFF
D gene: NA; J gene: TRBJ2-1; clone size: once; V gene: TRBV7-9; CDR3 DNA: TGTGCCAGCAGCTTAGCGGGACTGATAAATGAGCAGTTCTTC; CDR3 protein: CASSLAGLINEQFF
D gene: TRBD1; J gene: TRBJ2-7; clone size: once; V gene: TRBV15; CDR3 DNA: TGTGCCACCAGCAGAGGAGGGACAGCGGCCGAGCAGTACTTC; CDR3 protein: CATSRGGTAAEQYF
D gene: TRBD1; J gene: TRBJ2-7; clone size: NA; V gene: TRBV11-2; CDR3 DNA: TGTGCCAGCAGCCTTGGACAGGGCCCCCCCTACGAGCAGTACTTC; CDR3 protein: CASSLGQGPPYEQYF
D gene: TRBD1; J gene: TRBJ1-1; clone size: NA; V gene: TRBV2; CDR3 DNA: TGTGCCAGCAGGCCCATGACAGGGACTAACACTGAAGCTTTCTTT; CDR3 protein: CASRPMTGTNTEAFF
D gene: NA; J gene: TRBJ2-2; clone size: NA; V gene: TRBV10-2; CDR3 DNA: TGCGCCAGCAGTGAGCGCGGGACGGATACCGGGGAGCTGTTTTTT; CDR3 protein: CASSERGTDTGELFF
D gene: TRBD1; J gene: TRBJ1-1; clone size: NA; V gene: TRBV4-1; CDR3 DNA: TGCGCCAGCAGCCATCCAGGGGGCAGTCTGTGGGAAGCTTTCTTT; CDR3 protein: CASSHPGGSLWEAFF
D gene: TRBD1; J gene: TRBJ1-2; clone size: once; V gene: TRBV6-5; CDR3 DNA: TGTGCCAGCAGTACGACAGGGGAGGACTACACCTTC; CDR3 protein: CASSTTGEDYTF
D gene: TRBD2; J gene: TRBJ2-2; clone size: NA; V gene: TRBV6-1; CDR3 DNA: TGTGCCAGCATGGTAATAGCGGGAGGGTCCGGGGAGCTGTTTTTT; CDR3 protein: CASMVIAGGSGELFF
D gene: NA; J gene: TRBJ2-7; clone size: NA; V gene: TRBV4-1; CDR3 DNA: TGCGCCAGCAGCCTTCGGGACACCCAGACCTACGAGCAGTACTTC; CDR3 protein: CASSLRDTQTYEQYF
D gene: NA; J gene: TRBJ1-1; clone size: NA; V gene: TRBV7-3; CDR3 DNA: TGTGCCAGCAGCTTAAGACCCAGAGGCGCCACTGAAGCTTTCTTT; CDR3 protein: CASSLRPRGATEAFF
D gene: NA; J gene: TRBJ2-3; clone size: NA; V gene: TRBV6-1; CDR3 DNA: TGTGCCAGCAGTGAAGTAGTAACTATAATCGGCACAGATACGCAGTATTTT; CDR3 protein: CASSEVVTIIGTDTQYF
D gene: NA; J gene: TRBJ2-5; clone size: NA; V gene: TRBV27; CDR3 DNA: TGTGCCAGCAGTTCCCCTAGTGCGGAGACCCAGTACTTC; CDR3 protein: CASSSPSAETQYF
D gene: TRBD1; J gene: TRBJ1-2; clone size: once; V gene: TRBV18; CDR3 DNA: TGTGCCCGCCAGGGGGCCTCAAACTATGGCTACACCTTC; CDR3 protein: CARQGASNYGYTF
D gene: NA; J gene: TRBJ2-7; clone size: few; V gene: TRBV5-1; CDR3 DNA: TGCGCCAACACACGCATTCGGGAGTACTTC; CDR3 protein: CANTRIREYF
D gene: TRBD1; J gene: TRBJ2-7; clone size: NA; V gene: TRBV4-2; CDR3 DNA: TGTGCCAGCAGCCAAGATGGCACCGGGACAGGCTCTTACGAGCAGTACTTC; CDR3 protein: CASSQDGTGTGSYEQYF
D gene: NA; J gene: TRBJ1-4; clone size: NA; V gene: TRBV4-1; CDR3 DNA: TGCGCCAGCAGCCCTCCCATTTCAACAGGGACGGGGGAAAAACTGTTTTTT; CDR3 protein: CASSPPISTGTGEKLFF
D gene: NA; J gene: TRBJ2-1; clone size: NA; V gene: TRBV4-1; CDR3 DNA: TGCGCCAGCAGCCAAGTAGTGGGAGGGGGCAATGAGCAGTTCTTC; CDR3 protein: CASSQVVGGGNEQFF
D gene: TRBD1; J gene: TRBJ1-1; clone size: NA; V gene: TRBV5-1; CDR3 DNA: TGCGCCAGCAGCTATCAGGGGGCGAACACTGAAGCTTTCTTT; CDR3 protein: CASSYQGANTEAFF
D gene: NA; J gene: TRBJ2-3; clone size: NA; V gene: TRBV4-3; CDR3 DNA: TGCGCCAGCAGCCAAGCTAGGACTAGCACAGATACGCAGTATTTT; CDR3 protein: CASSQARTSTDTQYF
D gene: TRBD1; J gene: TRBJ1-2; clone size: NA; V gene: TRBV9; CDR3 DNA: TGTGCCAGCAGCGCCGCCGGGACAGGGTGGGCCTATGGCTACACCTTC; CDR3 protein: CASSAAGTGWAYGYTF